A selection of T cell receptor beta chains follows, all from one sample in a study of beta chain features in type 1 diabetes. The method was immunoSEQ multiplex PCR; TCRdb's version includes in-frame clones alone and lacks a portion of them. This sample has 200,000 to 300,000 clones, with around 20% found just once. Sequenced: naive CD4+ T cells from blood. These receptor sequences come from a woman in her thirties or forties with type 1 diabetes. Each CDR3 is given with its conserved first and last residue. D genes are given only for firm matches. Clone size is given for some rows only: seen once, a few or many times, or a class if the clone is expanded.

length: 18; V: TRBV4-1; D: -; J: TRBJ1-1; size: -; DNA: TGCGCCAGCAGCCAAGGAGGGAGGACTGTTACCATGAACACTGAAGCTTTCTTT; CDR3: CASSQGGRTVTMNTEAFF
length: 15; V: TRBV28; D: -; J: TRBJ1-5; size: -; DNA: TGTGCCAGCAGTATCCTCAGGGTAATCAATCAGCCCCAGCATTTT; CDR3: CASSILRVINQPQHF
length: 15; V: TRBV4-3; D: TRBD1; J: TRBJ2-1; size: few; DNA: TGCGCCAGCAGCCAGTTGGGACAGGGGTACAATGAGCAGTTCTTC; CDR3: CASSQLGQGYNEQFF
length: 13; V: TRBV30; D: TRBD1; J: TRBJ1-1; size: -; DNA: TGTGCCTGGAGGGGTCAGGGGGTCGCTGAAGCTTTCTTT; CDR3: CAWRGQGVAEAFF
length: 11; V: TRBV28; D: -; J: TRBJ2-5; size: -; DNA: TGTGCCACTAGCCTGAAAGAGACCCAGTACTTC; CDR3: CATSLKETQYF
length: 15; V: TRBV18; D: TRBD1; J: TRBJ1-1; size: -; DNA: TGTGCCAGCTCACCCCGAGGGGGCGGAGGCACTGAAGCTTTCTTT; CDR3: CASSPRGGGGTEAFF
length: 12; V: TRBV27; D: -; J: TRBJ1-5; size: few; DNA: TGTGCCAGCAGTTTCCTCAATCAGCCCCAGCATTTT; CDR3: CASSFLNQPQHF
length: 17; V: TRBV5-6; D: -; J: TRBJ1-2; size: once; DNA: TGTGCCAGCAGCGGGGCCGCGGCAGGGTTTAGGAACTATGGCTACACCTTC; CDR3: CASSGAAAGFRNYGYTF
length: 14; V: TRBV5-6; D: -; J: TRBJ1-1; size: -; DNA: TGTGCCAGCAGCTTGTTCAGGGAGGCGACTGAAGCTTTCTTT; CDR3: CASSLFREATEAFF
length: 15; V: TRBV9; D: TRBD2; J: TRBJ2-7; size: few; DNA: TGTGCCAGCAGCGGACCGACTAGCGGGGACTACGAGCAGTACTTC; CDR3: CASSGPTSGDYEQYF
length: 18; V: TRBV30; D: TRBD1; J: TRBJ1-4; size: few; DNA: TGTGCCTGGAGTGTTGCACGGGACAGCCGAAGACTTCATGAAAAACTGTTTTTT; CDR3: CAWSVARDSRRLHEKLFF
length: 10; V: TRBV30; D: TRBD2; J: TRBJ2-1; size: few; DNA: TGTGCCTGGGGGGGGGATGAGCAGTTCTTC; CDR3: CAWGGDEQFF
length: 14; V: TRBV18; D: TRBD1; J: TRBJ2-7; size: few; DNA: TGTGCCAGCTCACTCGACAGGGAATACTACGAGCAGTACTTC; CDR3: CASSLDREYYEQYF
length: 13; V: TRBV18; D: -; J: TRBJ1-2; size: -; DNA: TGTGCCAGCTCACCACCAGGGAGGGCTGGCTACACCTTC; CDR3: CASSPPGRAGYTF
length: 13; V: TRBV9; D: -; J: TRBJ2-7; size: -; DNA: TGTGCCAGCAGCGTAGACGGGAACTACGAGCAGTACTTC; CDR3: CASSVDGNYEQYF
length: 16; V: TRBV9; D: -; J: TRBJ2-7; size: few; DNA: TGTGCCAGCAGCGTAGGGTCTCAGATTGGTCCCTGGGAGCAGTACTTC; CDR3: CASSVGSQIGPWEQYF
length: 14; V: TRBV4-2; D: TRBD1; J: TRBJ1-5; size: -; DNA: TGTGCCAGCAGCTATGGGACAGGAGGGAAGCCCCAGCATTTT; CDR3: CASSYGTGGKPQHF
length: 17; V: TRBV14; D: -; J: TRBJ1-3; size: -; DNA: TGTGCCAGCAGCCAAGATCTCGGACAGAGCTCTGGAAACACCATATATTTT; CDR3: CASSQDLGQSSGNTIYF
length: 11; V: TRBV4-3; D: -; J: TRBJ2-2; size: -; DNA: TGCGCCAGCAGTCGTAACGGGGAGCTGTTTTTT; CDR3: CASSRNGELFF
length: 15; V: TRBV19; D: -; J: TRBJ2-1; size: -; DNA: TGTGCCAGTAGTCCTAAGGGGGTAGGAGTGAATGAGCAGTTCTTC; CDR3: CASSPKGVGVNEQFF